This record concerns one TCR beta chain sequence. What it recognizes is unknown. In the original workflow: Junction-only sequences produced by ImmunoSEQ had no quality scores, so filtering differed. The method was immunoSEQ multiplex PCR; TCRdb's version includes in-frame clones alone and lacks a portion of them. V and J calls and clone size come straight from that table; D and trimming were deduced from the DNA. The sample has 950,000 to 1,300,000 clones, roughly 80% seen once; the top ten hold roughly 1.4%. The sample comes from a study of shared clonotypes between healthy human individuals. General study points: It was expected that sequencing depth would affect clonotype sharing among donors. A handful of donors held 5% to 5.5% of naive CD4 clonotypes in common. Only blood samples were collected, and tissue repertoires likely differ.

Germline V gene lookup returns CDR1 MNHNY and CDR2 SVGAGI (reference sequence). V was shortened by 8 bases and J by 4 bases, with 18 bases between the two germline ends. The CDR3 spans 14 residues. The sample taken for sequencing was memory CD4+ T cells sorted from blood. This sample's subset: CD45RA-negative fraction. This sequence was found in a man younger than 30 in good health. The chain combines TRBV6-6 with TRBJ2-7, with D hard to call. The CDR3 DNA reads TGTGCCAGCCAGAGGACCCCAGGTCCATACGAGCAGTACTTC. Encoded protein: CASQRTPGPYEQYF.